Each of the 15 T cell receptor beta chains below was sequenced from the same sample in a study of blood T cell repertoires in COVID-19. Generated by immunoSEQ multiplex PCR, the TCRdb table keeps only in-frame clones and is missing some. The data show 400,000 to 500,000 clones, nearly 90% seen once. Source material: PBMCs or T cells enriched from blood (not recorded which). The receptors were sampled from a woman aged 18-29 years who had been exposed to COVID-19.

The chain is built from TRBV7-3 and TRBJ2-3; a weak D match, TRBD1 (5 bases). Germline assignment: CDR1 SGHTA and CDR2 FQGTGA. Trimming shortened V by 1 base and J by 13 bases, and 18 bases separated the two germline ends. There are 14 residues in the CDR3. The CDR3 coding sequence is TGTGCCAGCAGCTTAATGGCTGGGGCCCAAAGCGAGTATTTT. Amino acids: CASSLMAGAQSEYF. The whole variable domain, remainder taken from reference TRBV7-3 and TRBJ2-3, is GAGVSQTPSNKVTEKGKYVELRCDPISGHTALYWYRQSLGQGPEFLIYFQGTGAADDSGLPNDRFFAVRPEGSVSTLKIQRTERGDSAVYLCASSLMAGAQSEYFGPGTRLTVL.

This clone came up a few times. The chain links TRBV18 to TRBJ2-2; a possible D gene is TRBD2 (6 bases). Germline V CDR1 and CDR2: KGHSH, LQKENI. V lost 0 bases, J lost 5 bases, and 19 bases lay in between. The length of the CDR3 is 18 residues. The CDR3: CASSPPDTGADITGELFF. CDR3 DNA: TGTGCCAGCTCACCACCGGATACGGGAGCAGACATAACCGGGGAGCTGTTTTTT. Looking up the rest from reference TRBV18 and TRBJ2-2 gives the full variable domain: NAGVMQNPRHLVRRRGQEARLRCSPMKGHSHVYWYRQLPEEGLKFMVYLQKENIIDESGMPKERFSAEFPKEGPSILRIQQVVRGDSAAYFCASSPPDTGADITGELFFGEGSRLTVL.

The chain uses TRBV9 and TRBJ2-4, with 9 bases identical to TRBD1. In germline, CDR1 is SGDLS, CDR2 YYNGEE. This CDR3 has 15 amino acids. The V gene end was trimmed by 4 bases and the J gene end by 5 bases; junction bases not matched to a gene: 7. The CDR3 spells CASSKRDRDQNIQYF. The CDR3 nucleotides are TGTGCCAGCAGCAAACGGGACAGGGACCAAAACATTCAGTACTTC.

V is TRBV5-5 and J is TRBJ2-3; D gene uncertain. The CDR3 spans 14 residues. The V end was cut by 3 bases, the J end by 4 bases, with 12 bases between. Germline V lookup: CDR1 SGHKS, CDR2 YYEKEE (reference sequence). For the CDR3, the DNA is TGTGCCAGCAGCTGGCGGTTATTGGCAGATACGCAGTATTTT. Translated, it gives CASSWRLLADTQYF.

V and J are TRBV9 and TRBJ2-1; 7 nucleotides agree with TRBD2. This CDR3 spans 14 amino acids. The V segment lost 3 bases and the J segment 4 bases; nucleotides outside the gene matches: 4. CDR1 is SGDLS, CDR2 YYNGEE, per germline. This chain's CDR3 is CASSGGGLYNEQFF. DNA of the CDR3: TGTGCCAGCAGCGGCGGGGGATTATACAATGAGCAGTTCTTC.

This chain joins TRBV27 and TRBJ1-6; the D gene is possibly TRBD1 (6 bases). The V gene lost 3 bases and the J gene lost 4 bases, with 7 bases spanning the gap. CDR3 length: 14 amino acids. From germline, CDR1 is MNHEY and CDR2 SMNVEV (reference sequence). The CDR3 DNA is TGTGCCAGCAGTTTCGGACAGTATAATTCACCCCTCCACTTT. Amino acids: CASSFGQYNSPLHF.

The chain links TRBV18 to TRBJ2-1, with TRBD1 as a possible D gene (5 bases). In germline, CDR1 is KGHSH, CDR2 LQKENI. V dropped 5 bases and J dropped 5 bases, with 22 bases sitting between them. The CDR3 has 17 amino acids. Written as DNA, the CDR3 is TGTGCCAGCTCATCCACAACCTCGACTCTGGACAACAATGAGCAGTTCTTC. Its translation: CASSSTTSTLDNNEQFF.

The J gene is TRBJ2-7, the V gene TRBV4-2; D uncertain. Deletions cut 2 bases from V and 0 bases from J, with 8 bases between. The CDR3 extends over 14 amino acids. CDR1 is LGHNA, CDR2 YNFKEQ, per germline. The chain's CDR3 is CASSQYFSSYEQYF. CDR3 in DNA: TGTGCCAGCAGCCAATATTTTAGCTCCTACGAGCAGTACTTC.

J is TRBJ2-3 and V is TRBV10-3; the match to TRBD2 covers 8 bases. The CDR3 consists of 18 residues. Trimming took 8 bases from V and 4 from J; bases not matched to a gene: 20. Per the germline V gene, CDR1 is ENHRY and CDR2 is SYGVKD. The CDR3 loop reads CAIGGGTRLPPAPDTQYF. The DNA for the CDR3 is TGTGCCATCGGGGGGGGGACTAGGCTCCCGCCGGCTCCAGATACGCAGTATTTT.

J is TRBJ2-5 and V is TRBV19; 7 bases fit TRBD1. The CDR3 spans 14 residues. V shed 4 bases and J 4 bases; nucleotides not matched to a gene: 6. The V gene's germline CDR1 is LNHDA and CDR2 SQIVND (reference sequence). CDR3 residues: CASSTIGGRETQYF. The CDR3 DNA sequence: TGTGCCAGTAGTACAATAGGGGGCAGAGAGACCCAGTACTTC.

This chain uses TRBV3-1 (or the pseudogene TRBV3-2) with TRBJ1-6, with a tentative D call TRBD1 (5 bases). Trimming stripped 2 bases from V and 13 bases from J, with 15 bases between. Germline CDR1 reads LGHDT; CDR2 reads YNNKEL (reference sequence). The CDR3 runs to 14 residues. The CDR3 sequence: CASSQWGPEVPLHF. Here the CDR3 DNA reads TGTGCCAGCAGCCAATGGGGCCCAGAGGTTCCCCTCCACTTT.

About this clone: This sample also contains other DNA sequences that code for the same CDR3. V gene TRBV12-3 or TRBV12-4 combines with J gene TRBJ2-2; D is uncertain. CDR3 length: 12 residues. V was shortened by 7 bases and J by 2 bases, with 5 bases between the two germline ends. CDR3 nucleotides: TGTGCCAGCATCCTTAACACCGGGGAGCTGTTTTTT. Its translation is CASILNTGELFF.

The chain carries TRBV29-1 and TRBJ1-1, with TRBD1 identical over 7 bases. With 7 bases clipped from V and 6 bases from J, the junction kept 8 bases outside the gene matches. The CDR3 runs 12 residues. The germline CDR1 and CDR2 sequences are SQVTM and ANQGSEA. The chain's CDR3 is CSGAGQASEAFF. CDR3 bases: TGCAGCGGCGCTGGACAGGCCTCTGAAGCTTTCTTT. Full variable domain (rest looked up from reference TRBV29-1 and TRBJ1-1): SAVISQKPSRDICQRGTSLTIQCQVDSQVTMMFWYRQQPGQSLTLIATANQGSEATYESGFVIDKFPISRPNLTFSTLTVSNMSPEDSSIYLCSGAGQASEAFFGQGTRLTVV.

The chain carries TRBV9 and TRBJ2-1; a weak D match, TRBD2 (5 bases). The germline V and J ends were trimmed by 0 bases and 6 bases, with 22 bases remaining between them. Germline CDR1 SGDLS, CDR2 YYNGEE. There are 18 residues in the CDR3. CDR3 sequence reads: CASSVALIGGLAFNEQFF. In DNA form, the CDR3 reads TGTGCCAGCAGCGTAGCTCTAATAGGTGGGCTAGCCTTCAATGAGCAGTTCTTC.

The V gene is TRBV20-1, the J gene TRBJ1-1; TRBD1 agrees at 9 bases. This CDR3 has 13 amino acids. Trimming at V came to 3 bases and at J to 8 bases, leaving 7 bases not matched to a gene. Germline V lookup: CDR1 DFQATT, CDR2 SNEGSKA (reference sequence). The chain's CDR3 is CSASIQGAGEAFF. The CDR3 nucleotides are TGCAGTGCTAGTATACAGGGGGCTGGGGAAGCTTTCTTT.